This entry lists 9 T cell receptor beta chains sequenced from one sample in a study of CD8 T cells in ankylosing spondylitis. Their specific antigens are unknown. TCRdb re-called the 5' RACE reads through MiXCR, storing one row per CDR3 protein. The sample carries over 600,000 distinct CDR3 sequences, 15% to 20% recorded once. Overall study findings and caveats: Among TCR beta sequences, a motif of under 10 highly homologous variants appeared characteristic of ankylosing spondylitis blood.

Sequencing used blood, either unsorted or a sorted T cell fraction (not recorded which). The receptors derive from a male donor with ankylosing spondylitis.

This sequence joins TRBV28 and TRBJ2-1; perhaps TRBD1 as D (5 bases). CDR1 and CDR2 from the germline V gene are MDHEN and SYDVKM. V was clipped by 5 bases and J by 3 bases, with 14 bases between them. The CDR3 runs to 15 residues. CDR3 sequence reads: CASSGRGKDYNEQFF. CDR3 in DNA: TGTGCCAGCAGTGGAAGGGGCAAAGACTACAATGAGCAGTTCTTC. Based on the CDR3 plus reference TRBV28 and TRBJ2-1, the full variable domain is DVKVTQSSRYLVKRTGEKVFLECVQDMDHENMFWYRQDPGLGLRLIYFSYDVKMKEKGDIPEGYSVSREKKERFSLILESASTNQTSMYLCASSGRGKDYNEQFFGPGTRLTVL.

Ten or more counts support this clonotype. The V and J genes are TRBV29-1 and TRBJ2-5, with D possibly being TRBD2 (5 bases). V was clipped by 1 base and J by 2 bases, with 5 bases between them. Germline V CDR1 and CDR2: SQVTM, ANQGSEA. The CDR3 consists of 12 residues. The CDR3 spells CSVEGTQETQYF. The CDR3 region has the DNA TGCAGCGTTGAAGGGACTCAAGAGACCCAGTACTTC.

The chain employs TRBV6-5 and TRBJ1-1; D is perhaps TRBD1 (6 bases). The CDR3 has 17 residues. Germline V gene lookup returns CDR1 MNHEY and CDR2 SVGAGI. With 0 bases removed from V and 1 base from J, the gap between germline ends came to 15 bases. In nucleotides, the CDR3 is TGTGCCAGCAGTTACTCTACCCCGACAGGATCGAACACTGAAGCTTTCTTT. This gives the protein CASSYSTPTGSNTEAFF.

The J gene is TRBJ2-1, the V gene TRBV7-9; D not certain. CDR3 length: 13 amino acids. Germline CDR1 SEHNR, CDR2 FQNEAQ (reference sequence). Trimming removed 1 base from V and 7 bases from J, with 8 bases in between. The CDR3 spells CASSLVPWNEQFF. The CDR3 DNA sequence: TGTGCCAGCAGCTTAGTACCCTGGAATGAGCAGTTCTTC.

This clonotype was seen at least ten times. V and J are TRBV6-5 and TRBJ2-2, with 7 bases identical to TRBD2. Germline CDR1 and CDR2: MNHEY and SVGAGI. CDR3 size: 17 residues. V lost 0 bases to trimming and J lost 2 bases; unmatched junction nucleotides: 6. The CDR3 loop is CASSYSGAGINTGELFF. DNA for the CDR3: TGTGCCAGCAGTTACTCTGGAGCGGGGATTAACACCGGGGAGCTGTTTTTT.

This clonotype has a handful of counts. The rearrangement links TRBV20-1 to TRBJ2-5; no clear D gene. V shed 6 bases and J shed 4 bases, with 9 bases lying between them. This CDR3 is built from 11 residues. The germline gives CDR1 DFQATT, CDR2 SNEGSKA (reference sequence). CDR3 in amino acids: CSADNRETQYF. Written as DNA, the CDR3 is TGCAGTGCCGATAATCGAGAGACCCAGTACTTC.

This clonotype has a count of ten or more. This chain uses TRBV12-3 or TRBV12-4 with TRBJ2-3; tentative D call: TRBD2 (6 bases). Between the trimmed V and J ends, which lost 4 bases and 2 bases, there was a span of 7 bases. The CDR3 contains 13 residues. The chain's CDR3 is CASSWGDTDTQYF. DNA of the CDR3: TGTGCCAGCAGTTGGGGGGACACAGATACGCAGTATTTT.

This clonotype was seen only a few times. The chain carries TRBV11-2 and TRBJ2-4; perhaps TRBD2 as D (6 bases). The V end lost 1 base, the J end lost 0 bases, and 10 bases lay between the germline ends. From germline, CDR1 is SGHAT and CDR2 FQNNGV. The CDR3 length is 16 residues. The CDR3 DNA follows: TGTGCCAGCAGCTTAGCGGCGGGGATAGCCAAAAACATTCAGTACTTC. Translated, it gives CASSLAAGIAKNIQYF.

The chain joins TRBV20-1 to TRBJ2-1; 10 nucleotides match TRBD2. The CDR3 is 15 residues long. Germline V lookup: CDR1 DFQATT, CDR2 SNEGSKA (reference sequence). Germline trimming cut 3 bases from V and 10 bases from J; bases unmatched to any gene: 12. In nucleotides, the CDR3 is TGCAGTGCTAGTGGGCCCGGGACTAGCGCGTGGGAGCAGTTCTTC. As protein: CSASGPGTSAWEQFF.